The 29 T cell receptor beta chains below were found in one sample sequenced in a study of blood T cells in healthy people across ages. Then a second PCR, running roughly 7 to 11 cycles, was carried out with a sample-barcoded 5' primer and a J-beta primer mix. TCRdb called the 5' RACE reads again in MiXCR, with one record for every CDR3 protein. The sample has around 1,100,000 distinct CDR3 sequences, 35% to 40% seen once. The specimen sequenced was blood. These TCRs come from a man in his late teens or twenties in good health.

This clonotype was seen only a few times. The CDR3 loop is CASTPGFRTEAFF. The CDR3 DNA follows: TGTGCCAGCACCCCGGGGTTCAGGACTGAAGCTTTCTTT. This chain links TRBV7-2 with TRBJ1-1, with D unclear. CDR3 size: 13 residues. CDR1 and CDR2 (germline): SGHTA, FQGNSA. Trimming cost V 7 bases and J 5 bases, with 14 bases left between them. Using reference TRBV7-2 and TRBJ1-1 for the parts outside the CDR3, the full variable domain is GAGVSQSPSNKVTEKGKDVELRCDPISGHTALYWYRQSLGQGLEFLIYFQGNSAPDKSGLPSDRFSAERTGGSVSTLTIQRTQQEDSAVYLCASTPGFRTEAFFGQGTRLTVV.

In this sample, this clonotype turned up a few times. The J gene is TRBJ2-3, the V gene TRBV27; D is undetermined. Germline V CDR1 and CDR2: MNHEY, SMNVEV (reference sequence). The length of the CDR3 is 18 residues. Trimming cost V 0 bases and J 5 bases, with 21 bases left between them. For the CDR3, the DNA is TGTGCCAGCAGTTTATCCGAACCTGAGTCTAATACGGTAGATACGCAGTATTTT. Translation: CASSLSEPESNTVDTQYF.

V and J are TRBV9 and TRBJ1-4; D is uncertain. The CDR3 consists of 15 residues. The germline V gene encodes CDR1 SGDLS and CDR2 YYNGEE. The V gene lost 0 bases and the J gene lost 5 bases, with 11 bases spanning the gap. The CDR3 is CASSVGADKNEKLFF. The CDR3 coding sequence is TGTGCCAGCAGCGTAGGGGCCGATAAGAATGAAAAACTGTTTTTT.

This clonotype was counted once. A clone one base away is much larger, so this may be a read error. This rearrangement joins TRBV20-1 to TRBJ2-1, with 7 bases matching TRBD1. Germline CDR1 reads DFQATT; CDR2 reads SNEGSKA (reference sequence). The CDR3 has 12 amino acids. DNA of the CDR3: TGCAGTACTAGAAGACAGGGCGGCGAGCAGTTCTTC. Its translation: CSTRRQGGEQFF.

The chain recombines TRBV19 with TRBJ1-2; D not certain. This CDR3 has 13 amino acids. Trimming cost V 5 bases and J 6 bases, with 13 bases left between them. CDR1 is LNHDA, CDR2 SQIVND, per germline (reference sequence). The CDR3 reads CASSFLGIDGYTF. The CDR3 DNA follows: TGTGCCAGTAGTTTCCTCGGGATTGATGGCTACACCTTC.

This clonotype came up a few times. J is TRBJ2-3 and V is TRBV7-9, with D possibly called TRBD1 or TRBD2 (5 bases each). Deletions cut 2 bases from V and 3 bases from J, with 21 bases between. The CDR3 is 18 residues long. Per germline, CDR1 SEHNR and CDR2 FQNEAQ (reference sequence). The CDR3 sequence: CASSLSQWGTEGTDTQYF. Here the CDR3 DNA reads TGTGCCAGCAGCTTAAGTCAATGGGGAACAGAGGGGACAGATACGCAGTATTTT. The full variable domain, completed using reference TRBV7-9 and TRBJ2-3, is DTGVSQNPRHKITKRGQNVTFRCDPISEHNRLYWYRQTLGQGPEFLTYFQNEAQLEKSRLLSDRFSAERPKGSFSTLEIQRTEQGDSAMYLCASSLSQWGTEGTDTQYFGPGTRLTVL.

This chain links TRBV4-3 with TRBJ1-6; D not certain. The CDR3 length is 14 residues. With 5 bases removed from V and 7 bases from J, the gap between germline ends came to 12 bases. The germline V gene has CDR1 LGHNA and CDR2 YSLEER. The CDR3 nucleotides read TGCGCCAGCAGCTCAAGGTCCTCGAATTCACCCCTCCACTTT. Protein sequence: CASSSRSSNSPLHF.

This clonotype was picked up many times. The chain has TRBV27 and TRBJ1-1; 9 bases are shared with TRBD1. Germline CDR1 MNHEY, CDR2 SMNVEV (reference sequence). With 5 bases clipped from V and 4 bases from J, the junction kept 11 bases outside the gene matches. This CDR3 contains 16 residues. The CDR3 DNA follows: TGTGCCAGCAGTCCCCGACAGGGGGGATTTTCCACTGAAGCTTTCTTT. It is translated as CASSPRQGGFSTEAFF.

This clonotype was counted a single time. The chain couples TRBV29-1 to TRBJ2-1; TRBD1 might be the D (6 bases). This CDR3 is 16 amino acids long. V lost 1 base, J lost 4 bases, and 17 bases lay in between. CDR1 is SQVTM and CDR2 is ANQGSEA in the germline V gene. For the CDR3, the DNA is TGCAGCGTTGAAGTAACCCGACAGGCCCTATACAATGAGCAGTTCTTC. Encoded protein: CSVEVTRQALYNEQFF.

This clonotype was seen a handful of times. V usage is TRBV20-1 and J usage is TRBJ2-7, with a possible D match to TRBD2 (5 bases). CDR3 length equals 13 residues. From germline, CDR1 is DFQATT and CDR2 SNEGSKA (reference sequence). Trimming pared 6 bases from V and 0 bases from J, leaving 12 bases between. The CDR3 region is CSATERPSYEQYF. The CDR3 DNA is TGCAGTGCCACCGAGCGGCCCTCCTACGAGCAGTACTTC.

In its sample, this clonotype was seen a few times. V is TRBV7-9 and J is TRBJ2-3; 9 positions match TRBD1. J was trimmed by 4 bases and V by 0 bases; bases with no gene match: 5. In germline, CDR1 is SEHNR, CDR2 FQNEAQ (reference sequence). The CDR3 totals 16 residues. Written as DNA, the CDR3 is TGTGCCAGCAGCTTAGCGGGACAGGGAGTCGCAGATACGCAGTATTTT. Its translation: CASSLAGQGVADTQYF.

This chain joins TRBV12-5 and TRBJ2-5; D may be TRBD1 (6 bases). CDR1 LGHNT and CDR2 FRNRAP come from the germline V gene. Between the trimmed V and J ends, which lost 8 bases and 2 bases, there was a span of 15 bases. The CDR3 is made up of 14 amino acids. The CDR3 here is CASSSDRRQETQYF. The CDR3, as DNA: TGTGCTAGTTCTAGTGACAGGCGACAAGAGACCCAGTACTTC.

Ten or more counts support this clonotype. The gene calls are TRBV29-1 and TRBJ1-2; TRBD1 agrees at 9 bases. Germline lookup yields CDR1 SQVTM and CDR2 ANQGSEA. CDR3 length: 12 amino acids. Trimming removed 6 bases from V and 6 bases from J; junction bases left unmatched: 5. The CDR3 DNA is TGCAGCGTCCGGACAGGGGATCATGGCTACACCTTC. It is translated as CSVRTGDHGYTF.

This rearrangement joins TRBV4-3 to TRBJ2-1; 8 nucleotides match TRBD2. The J call may be incorrect, as the DNA end agrees better with TRBJ2-7. Germline V lookup: CDR1 LGHNA, CDR2 YSLEER. CDR3 length: 16 residues. In DNA form, the CDR3 reads TGCGCCAGCAGCCAGGCCTTAGCGGGGACCTACAATGAGCAGTACTTC. Translating gives CASSQALAGTYNEQYF.

This clonotype was seen a few times. The chain recombines TRBV4-2 with TRBJ1-5; perhaps TRBD1 as D (6 bases). Germline V gene lookup returns CDR1 LGHNA and CDR2 YNFKEQ. V was pared by 3 bases and J by 4 bases, with 16 bases between. The CDR3 totals 16 residues. This CDR3 is CASSQAKGGLNQPQHF. Written as DNA, the CDR3 is TGTGCCAGCAGCCAGGCGAAGGGGGGCCTTAATCAGCCCCAGCATTTT.

V and J are TRBV6-6 and TRBJ1-2; D is possibly TRBD1 (6 bases). CDR3 length equals 17 residues. The germline V and J ends were trimmed by 2 bases and 2 bases, with 18 bases remaining between them. CDR1 and CDR2 from the germline V gene are MNHNY and SVGAGI (reference sequence). CDR3 in amino acids: CASSYLPRDTQNYGYTF. The CDR3 DNA sequence: TGTGCCAGCAGTTACCTTCCCCGGGACACGCAGAACTATGGCTACACCTTC.

With regard to this clonotype: A junction boundary mismatches the germline segment, possibly from a read error. This chain uses TRBV7-9 with TRBJ1-1, with no clear D. The CDR3 totals 15 residues. The V gene's germline CDR1 is SEHNR and CDR2 FQNEAQ (reference sequence). CDR3 amino acids: CASSSNRAQNTEVFF. The CDR3 nucleotides read TGTGCCAGCAGCTCAAATCGGGCCCAGAACACTGAAGTTTTCTTT.

This clonotype was detected only a few times. The rearrangement uses TRBV4-1 and TRBJ2-1; D might be TRBD1 or TRBD2, each matching 5 bases. The CDR3 is 15 amino acids. From germline, CDR1 is MGHRA and CDR2 YSYEKL. Trimming left V 2 bases short and J 5 bases short, with 13 bases between. The CDR3 region is CASSQRGDGNNEQFF. The CDR3 nucleotides read TGCGCCAGCAGCCAAAGAGGGGACGGAAACAATGAGCAGTTCTTC.

Only a few counts were recorded for this clonotype. The chain couples TRBV11-2 to TRBJ2-7, with unresolved D. The assigned J gene may be wrong: the sequence end matches TRBJ2-5 better. The V gene's germline CDR1 is SGHAT and CDR2 FQNNGV. The CDR3 length is 14 residues. CDR3 residues: CASSLGYGRETQYF. In nucleotides, the CDR3 is TGTGCCAGCAGCTTAGGATACGGTCGGGAGACCCAGTACTTC.

The J gene is TRBJ2-2, the V gene TRBV2; the D call may be TRBD1 or TRBD2 (5 bases each). Germline CDR1 and CDR2: SNHLY and FYNNEI. This CDR3 region has 15 residues. Trimming cost V 2 bases and J 4 bases, with 11 bases left between them. The CDR3 DNA reads as TGTGCCAGCAGTGAATTGGGGGAAGGCACCGGGGAGCTGTTTTTT. Protein: CASSELGEGTGELFF.

The chain joins TRBV7-2 to TRBJ2-1; D is unclear. Germline values: CDR1 SGHTA, CDR2 FQGNSA. V was trimmed by 1 base and J by 8 bases, leaving 12 bases between them. CDR3 length: 14 residues. CDR3 sequence (DNA): TGTGCCAGCAGCTTAGTGTCGGAAGGCGATGAGCAGTTCTTC. Its translation: CASSLVSEGDEQFF.

The chain joins TRBV5-1 to TRBJ1-1, with 7 positions matching TRBD1. The germline V gene has CDR1 SGHRS and CDR2 YFSETQ. The CDR3 is made up of 16 amino acids. The ends lost 1 base at V and 6 bases at J; junction bases unmatched: 12. CDR3 residues: CASSLKGPGGNAEAFF. The DNA for the CDR3 is TGCGCCAGCAGCTTGAAAGGGCCAGGGGGTAACGCTGAAGCTTTCTTT.

On this clonotype: Without the conserved terminal phenylalanine or tryptophan, this CDR3 likely stems from a read error. This chain connects TRBV13 to TRBJ2-1; 7 bases are shared with TRBD2. The CDR3 has 15 residues. V trimming: 5 bases; J trimming: 9 bases; junction bases outside the gene matches: 13. The V gene's germline CDR1 is PRHDT and CDR2 FYEKMQ (reference sequence). The CDR3 loop is CASSPRGLVESEQFI. Here the CDR3 DNA reads TGTGCCAGCAGCCCACGCGGACTAGTAGAGAGTGAGCAGTTCATC.

This clonotype was found many times. The chain couples TRBV28 to TRBJ1-2; 11 bases line up with TRBD1. Germline V lookup: CDR1 MDHEN, CDR2 SYDVKM. The CDR3 runs 15 residues. Trimming at V came to 5 bases and at J to 3 bases, leaving 5 bases not matched to a gene. The CDR3: CASSQPGQGDYGYTF. CDR3 DNA: TGTGCCAGCAGTCAACCGGGACAGGGGGACTATGGCTACACCTTC.

A note on this clonotype: At one end, the junction sequence differs from germline, possibly due to a read error. The V and J genes are TRBV6-2 or TRBV6-3 and TRBJ2-3; D call uncertain. The CDR3 has 17 residues. The V gene's germline CDR1 is MNHEY and CDR2 SVGEGT. The CDR3 DNA reads as TGTGCCAGCAGCTACTCTGATCGGTTGATCAGCACAGATACGCAGTATTTT. This encodes CASSYSDRLISTDTQYF.

V is TRBV3-1 and J is TRBJ2-1; D is undetermined. With 1 base removed from V and 4 bases from J, the gap between germline ends came to 11 bases. The CDR3 is 15 amino acids. Germline loops: CDR1 LGHDT, CDR2 YNNKEL (reference sequence). The CDR3 spells CASSQGLPGYNEQFF. CDR3 DNA sequence: TGTGCCAGCAGCCAAGGGCTCCCCGGGTACAATGAGCAGTTCTTC.

The table lists this clonotype with a few counts. The chain joins TRBV5-1 to TRBJ1-2; 8 bases map to TRBD1. Looked up from germline, CDR1 is SGHRS and CDR2 is YFSETQ. With V trimmed by 1 base and J by 3 bases, 11 bases remained unmatched. CDR3 length: 17 residues. The CDR3 region is CASSLRSPTGADYGYTF. The CDR3 bases are TGCGCCAGCAGCTTGAGGAGTCCGACAGGGGCTGACTATGGCTACACCTTC.

This clonotype was picked up a small number of times. The chain couples TRBV7-9 to TRBJ2-5; D perhaps matches TRBD2 (5 bases). Germline V gene sequence: CDR1 SEHNR, CDR2 FQNEAQ (reference sequence). This CDR3 contains 13 residues. V was trimmed by 7 bases and J by 1 base, leaving 10 bases between them. CDR3 residues: CASTGGLQETQYF. CDR3 in DNA: TGTGCCAGCACCGGCGGACTCCAAGAGACCCAGTACTTC.

The chain has TRBV7-2 and TRBJ2-3; a possible D gene is TRBD2 (6 bases). The germline V and J ends were trimmed by 3 bases and 0 bases, with 13 bases remaining between them. Germline V lookup: CDR1 SGHTA, CDR2 FQGNSA. CDR3 length: 16 residues. The CDR3 nucleotides read TGTGCCAGCAGCTTTGGGTGGGGGGATAGCACAGATACGCAGTATTTT. Its translation is CASSFGWGDSTDTQYF.